Below, 29 T cell receptor beta chains from the same sample are listed, as sequenced in a study of T-cell reconstitution after alpha-beta-depleted transplantation in children. Unique molecular identifiers were used in preparing the TCRbeta library. One entry per CDR3 protein results from TCRdb running MiXCR on the PCR reads. The sample has more than 500,000 distinct CDR3 sequences, over 9.5% seen once. The specimen was PBMCs, mostly from graft donor cells, collected 180 days after TCRalphabeta/CD19-depleted stem cell transplant. The receptors derive from a female patient aged 2-9 years who had a stem cell transplant for aplastic anemia, so the T cells may come from the graft donor.

J is TRBJ2-1 and V is TRBV7-6, with 10 bases that match TRBD2. The CDR3 is 15 amino acids. Germline trimming cut 11 bases from V and 5 bases from J; bases unmatched to any gene: 12. Germline assignment: CDR1 SGHVS and CDR2 FNYEAQ. CDR3 coding DNA: TGTGCCTCAAGGGGTAGCGGGAGGTCGAACAATGAGCAGTTCTTC. Amino acids: CASRGSGRSNNEQFF.

This clonotype was detected only a few times. J is TRBJ2-1 and V is TRBV21-1; the table assigns TRBD2, which was not confirmed against the DNA. TRBV21-1 is assigned pseudogene status. CDR3 length: 15 residues. CDR3 nucleotide sequence: TGTGCCAGCACCCCAGCGGGAGGGCCGCACAATGAGCAGTTCTTC. Translating gives CASTPAGGPHNEQFF.

The table lists this clonotype with a few counts. The J gene is TRBJ2-1, the V gene TRBV11-2; 9 bases map to TRBD2. The germline V gene has CDR1 SGHAT and CDR2 FQNNGV. V shed 7 bases, J shed 8 bases, and the junction held 15 bases outside the gene matches. CDR3 length: 16 amino acids. CDR3 in amino acids: CASISRALAGHHEQFF. Here the CDR3 DNA reads TGTGCCAGCATCTCAAGGGCCCTAGCGGGACATCATGAGCAGTTCTTC.

This clonotype was detected many times. This chain connects TRBV28 to TRBJ2-5; D call uncertain. This CDR3 is built from 14 residues. Germline-derived CDR1 and CDR2 are MDHEN and SYDVKM. V was pared by 4 bases and J by 5 bases, with 14 bases between. The CDR3 here is CASSSLDNAETQYF. The CDR3 nucleotides read TGTGCCAGCAGTTCTCTTGATAACGCGGAGACCCAGTACTTC.

The genes are TRBV9 and TRBJ2-1, with 14 bases fitting TRBD2. There are 22 residues in the CDR3. V was pared by 0 bases and J by 4 bases, with 18 bases of the junction left unmatched. CDR1 SGDLS and CDR2 YYNGEE come from the germline V gene. As DNA, the CDR3 is TGTGCCAGCAGCGTAGATCGGTCCGGGACTAGCGGGAGAGGGGCACCTTACAATGAGCAGTTCTTC. Encoded protein: CASSVDRSGTSGRGAPYNEQFF.

The chain couples TRBV7-2 to TRBJ1-6, with D maybe TRBD1 (5 bases). The CDR3 totals 16 residues. From germline, CDR1 is SGHTA and CDR2 FQGNSA. V lost 5 bases and J 7 bases, leaving 18 bases between the germline ends. CDR3 loop: CASSRDSRVENSPLHF. The CDR3 bases are TGTGCCAGCAGCCGAGATAGCAGGGTAGAGAATTCACCCCTCCACTTT.

This clonotype appeared a few times. The rearrangement joins TRBV29-1 to TRBJ2-6, with D uncertain. Germline V gene data show CDR1 as SQVTM and CDR2 as ANQGSEA. Trimming cost V 5 bases and J 0 bases, with 14 bases left between them. The CDR3 length is 16 residues. The CDR3 region is CSVSNRPHSGANVLTF. The CDR3 bases are TGCAGCGTTAGTAACAGACCCCACTCTGGGGCCAACGTCCTGACTTTC.

In this sample, this clonotype turned up a few times. V and J are TRBV6-4 and TRBJ2-1; 10 bases are a match to TRBD2. The CDR3 has 15 residues. CDR1 is MRHNA and CDR2 is SNTAGT in the germline V gene. After removal of 3 bases from V and 5 bases from J, the junction contained 4 bases not matched to a gene. The CDR3 spells CASSEVAGGHNEQFF. The CDR3, as DNA: TGTGCCAGCAGTGAAGTAGCGGGAGGCCACAATGAGCAGTTCTTC.

This clonotype appeared many times. V and J are TRBV15 and TRBJ2-5; 13 bases match TRBD2. The CDR3 loop spans 16 amino acids. V was pared by 4 bases and J by 5 bases, with 7 bases of the junction left unmatched. The germline V gene encodes CDR1 LNHNV and CDR2 YYDKDF (reference sequence). CDR3: CATSNWTSGSRETQYF. CDR3 nucleotides: TGTGCCACCAGCAATTGGACTAGCGGGAGCAGGGAGACCCAGTACTTC.

There are a few counts of this clonotype. CDR3 sequence: CASSFTGRTSNEQFF. The CDR3 bases are TGTGCCAGCAGCTTTACCGGGAGGACCTCCAATGAGCAGTTCTTC. This chain uses TRBV7-2 with TRBJ2-1; 7 nucleotides line up with TRBD2. V lost 3 bases and J lost 6; bases outside the gene matches: 8. The germline V gene encodes CDR1 SGHTA and CDR2 FQGNSA. The CDR3 runs to 15 residues.

This clonotype turned up a few times. The V and J genes are TRBV4-3 and TRBJ2-2; 8 bases line up with TRBD1. V was clipped by 3 bases and J by 4 bases; unmatched bases: 10. The CDR3 runs to 17 residues. CDR1 and CDR2 (germline): LGHNA, YSLEER. CDR3: CASSHVGQGSSTGELFF. The CDR3, as DNA: TGCGCCAGCAGCCATGTCGGACAGGGATCCTCCACCGGGGAGCTGTTTTTT.

The chain couples TRBV6-2 or TRBV6-3 to TRBJ2-7; TRBD2 matches 10 bases. The V gene end was trimmed by 5 bases and the J gene end by 3 bases; junction bases not matched to a gene: 7. Germline CDR1 MNHEY, CDR2 SVGEGT. The CDR3 contains 15 residues. The CDR3 reads CASSISGRALYEQYV. The CDR3 DNA sequence: TGTGCCAGCAGTATAAGCGGGAGGGCCCTCTACGAGCAGTACGTC.

There are a few counts of this clonotype. The chain is built from TRBV20-1 and TRBJ2-1; TRBD2 aligns across 8 bases. Germline V CDR1 and CDR2: DFQATT, SNEGSKA (reference sequence). V trimming: 7 bases; J trimming: 6 bases; junction bases outside the gene matches: 14. The CDR3 consists of 15 residues. CDR3 in DNA: TGCAGTGGAAAACCGCCGGCGGGAGGATTCAATGAGCAGTTCTTC. Protein: CSGKPPAGGFNEQFF.

The chain employs TRBV7-7 and TRBJ2-1; D gene unclear. The V end lost 3 bases, the J end lost 3 bases, and 12 bases lay between the germline ends. Germline-derived CDR1 and CDR2 are SSHAT and FNYEAQ (reference sequence). The CDR3 runs to 15 residues. CDR3 in DNA: TGTGCCAGCAGCTTTTCGGCCGAAAGCTACAATGAGCAGTTCTTC. Translating gives CASSFSAESYNEQFF.

DNA of the CDR3: TGTGCCAGCAGCTTAAAAACGTGGGAGGAAGCCTACGAGCAGTACTTC. It codes for CASSLKTWEEAYEQYF. The V gene is TRBV7-8, the J gene TRBJ2-7, with D possibly TRBD2 on 6 matching bases. Trimming left V 2 bases short and J 2 bases short, with 16 bases between. This CDR3 spans 16 amino acids. The germline gives CDR1 SGHVS, CDR2 FQNEAQ.

The chain recombines TRBV29-1 with TRBJ1-1; the D is unclear. The CDR3 is 11 residues long. The V end was cut by 5 bases, the J end by 2 bases, with 6 bases between. The germline CDR1 and CDR2 sequences are SQVTM and ANQGSEA. The CDR3 coding sequence is TGCAGCGTTTCGATAAACACTGAAGCTTTCTTT. It specifies CSVSINTEAFF.

The rearrangement uses TRBV7-9 and TRBJ1-1, with TRBD1 as a possible D gene (5 bases). The CDR3 spans 13 residues. The germline V and J ends were trimmed by 5 bases and 3 bases, with 10 bases remaining between them. From germline, CDR1 is SEHNR and CDR2 FQNEAQ (reference sequence). The CDR3 sequence is CASSTRVDTEAFF. The CDR3 DNA is TGTGCCAGCAGCACCAGGGTGGACACTGAAGCTTTCTTT.

The chain couples TRBV7-2 to TRBJ2-7; D is ambiguous. V was shortened by 7 bases and J by 4 bases, with 14 bases between the two germline ends. This CDR3 spans 13 amino acids. Germline V gene lookup returns CDR1 SGHTA and CDR2 FQGNSA. CDR3 DNA: TGTGCCAGCAAAAGCGTGGACCGTTACGAGCAGTACTTC. Translating gives CASKSVDRYEQYF.

The V gene is TRBV20-1, the J gene TRBJ2-3; D possibly corresponds to TRBD2 (6 bases). The CDR3 contains 16 residues. Germline V gene data show CDR1 as DFQATT and CDR2 as SNEGSKA (reference sequence). V gave up 3 bases and J gave up 0 bases, with 16 bases separating them. CDR3 DNA: TGCAGTGCTAGCCCCCTGCGGGGCACTAGCACAGATACGCAGTATTTT. Its translation is CSASPLRGTSTDTQYF.

This clonotype has just a few counts. The genes are TRBV11-2 and TRBJ2-3; D call uncertain. CDR3 length equals 14 residues. V was clipped by 5 bases and J by 0 bases, with 9 bases between them. Germline V CDR1 and CDR2: SGHAT, FQNNGV. CDR3 bases: TGTGCCAGCAGCCGCATCCGGAGCACAGATACGCAGTATTTT. Protein sequence: CASSRIRSTDTQYF. Complete variable domain (other parts from reference TRBV11-2 and TRBJ2-3): EAGVAQSPRYKIIEKRQSVAFWCNPISGHATLYWYQQILGQGPKLLIQFQNNGVVDDSQLPKDRFSAERLKGVDSTLKIQPAKLEDSAVYLCASSRIRSTDTQYFGPGTRLTVL.

The sample holds a few counts of this clonotype. J is TRBJ1-1 and V is TRBV10-3; the D gene is possibly TRBD1 (6 bases). Germline CDR1 ENHRY, CDR2 SYGVKD. V lost 6 bases to trimming and J lost 1 base, with 15 bases between them. This CDR3 is 15 amino acids long. CDR3 residues: CAIRHLWTANTEAFF. The CDR3 coding sequence is TGTGCCATCAGACACCTCTGGACAGCGAACACTGAAGCTTTCTTT.

This clonotype came up a few times. V and J are TRBV12-3 or TRBV12-4 and TRBJ2-1; 8 bases map to TRBD2. Trimming took 6 bases from V and 12 from J; bases not matched to a gene: 7. CDR3 length: 12 residues. The CDR3 loop reads CASRSPGTRQFF. CDR3 DNA: TGTGCCAGCAGGAGCCCCGGGACTAGGCAGTTCTTC.

This clonotype has a count of ten or more. V and J are TRBV12-5 and TRBJ1-1; D gene ambiguous. CDR3 length: 14 amino acids. The germline V gene has CDR1 LGHNT and CDR2 FRNRAP. Trimming left V 0 bases short and J 4 bases short, with 9 bases between. For the CDR3, the DNA is TGTGCTAGTGGTTTGGTAGTGACCGCCACTGAAGCTTTCTTT. This gives the protein CASGLVVTATEAFF. Combining the CDR3 with reference TRBV12-5 and TRBJ1-1 gives the whole variable domain DARVTQTPRHKVTEMGQEVTMRCQPILGHNTVFWYRQTMMQGLELLAYFRNRAPLDDSGMPKDRFSAEMPDATLATLKIQPSEPRDSAVYFCASGLVVTATEAFFGQGTRLTVV.

This clonotype was detected only a few times. J is TRBJ1-1 and V is TRBV28; D is uncertain. The CDR3 extends over 13 amino acids. Germline V lookup: CDR1 MDHEN, CDR2 SYDVKM. V was shortened by 6 bases and J by 5 bases, with 13 bases between the two germline ends. This CDR3 reads CASREAGGTEAFF. The CDR3, as DNA: TGTGCCAGCAGAGAGGCCGGCGGGACTGAAGCTTTCTTT.

This clonotype was counted between two and nine times. The chain employs TRBV7-3 and TRBJ1-5; 10 bases are shared with TRBD1. CDR3 length: 17 amino acids. V lost 7 bases to trimming and J lost 6 bases; unmatched junction nucleotides: 15. Germline V gene sequence: CDR1 SGHTA, CDR2 FQGTGA. The CDR3 here is CASTPKSDRGRSQPQHF. Here the CDR3 DNA reads TGTGCCAGCACTCCCAAAAGCGACAGGGGGCGCAGTCAGCCCCAGCATTTT.

The sample holds a few counts of this clonotype. The rearrangement links TRBV20-1 to TRBJ1-2; D possibly corresponds to TRBD1 (6 bases). V shed 1 base and J shed 4 bases, with 19 bases lying between them. CDR3 size: 16 residues. CDR1 is DFQATT, CDR2 SNEGSKA, per germline (reference sequence). CDR3 sequence (DNA): TGCAGTGCTAGAGGCGTCCAGGGGACTTTTTTCTATGGCTACACCTTC. Translating it yields CSARGVQGTFFYGYTF.

This clonotype was observed many times. The chain employs TRBV11-2 and TRBJ2-1; D is undetermined. The germline CDR1 and CDR2 sequences are SGHAT and FQNNGV. This CDR3 has 13 amino acids. Trimming removed 3 bases at V and 4 bases at J, with 7 bases between. This chain's CDR3 is CASSFRRYNEQFF. The CDR3 region has the DNA TGTGCCAGCAGCTTTAGACGGTACAATGAGCAGTTCTTC.

Worth noting for this clonotype: The junction departs from the called germline gene at one end, perhaps through a read error. The V and J genes are TRBV20-1 and TRBJ1-2, with D unresolved. The length of the CDR3 is 16 residues. Germline loops: CDR1 DFQATT, CDR2 SNEGSKA (reference sequence). The CDR3 is CSARGTGNAPEWSFSF. The CDR3 region has the DNA TGCAGTGCTAGAGGCACGGGAAACGCTCCCGAGTGGTCTTTCTCGTTC.

This chain connects TRBV9 to TRBJ1-5; D uncertain. Looked up from germline, CDR1 is SGDLS and CDR2 is YYNGEE. Trimming stripped 3 bases from V and 5 bases from J, with 12 bases between. The CDR3 extends over 14 amino acids. This CDR3 is CASSETLADQPQHF. CDR3 sequence (DNA): TGTGCCAGCAGCGAAACTCTAGCGGATCAGCCCCAGCATTTT.